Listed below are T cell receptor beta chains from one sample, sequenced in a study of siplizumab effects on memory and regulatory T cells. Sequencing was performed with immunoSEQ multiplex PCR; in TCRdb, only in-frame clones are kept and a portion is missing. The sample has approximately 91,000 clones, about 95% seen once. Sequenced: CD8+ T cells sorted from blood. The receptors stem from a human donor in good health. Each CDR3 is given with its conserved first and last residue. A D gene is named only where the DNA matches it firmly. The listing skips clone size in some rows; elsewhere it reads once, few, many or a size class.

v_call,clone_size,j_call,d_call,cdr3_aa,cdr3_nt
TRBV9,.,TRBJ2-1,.,CASSSNPFGGSSYNEQFF,TGTGCCAGCAGCTCCAACCCCTTTGGGGGTAGCTCCTACAATGAGCAGTTCTTC
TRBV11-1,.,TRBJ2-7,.,CASSLVAGAYEQYF,TGTGCCAGCAGCTTAGTGGCGGGCGCTTACGAGCAGTACTTC
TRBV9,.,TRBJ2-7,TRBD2,CASSVEASGSYEQYF,TGTGCCAGCAGCGTAGAGGCTAGCGGGTCCTACGAGCAGTACTTC
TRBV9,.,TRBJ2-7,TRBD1,CASSVEGALPYEQYF,TGTGCCAGCAGCGTAGAGGGGGCACTCCCCTACGAGCAGTACTTC
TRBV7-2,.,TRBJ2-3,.,CASSLELWRRDRTDTQYF,TGTGCCAGCAGCTTAGAGTTATGGCGGCGGGACCGCACAGATACGCAGTATTTT
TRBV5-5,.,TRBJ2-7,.,CASSPWPGPDYEQYF,TGTGCCAGCAGCCCGTGGCCAGGGCCAGACTACGAGCAGTACTTC
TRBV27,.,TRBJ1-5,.,CASSLRGLNQPQHF,TGTGCCAGCAGTCTCCGGGGATTAAATCAGCCCCAGCATTTT
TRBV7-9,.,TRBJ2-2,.,CASSLIQFANTGELFF,TGTGCCAGCAGCTTAATACAGTTCGCGAACACCGGGGAGCTGTTTTTT
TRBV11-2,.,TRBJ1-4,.,CASSLVGAPSTNEKLFF,TGTGCCAGCAGCTTAGTAGGGGCCCCCTCAACTAATGAAAAACTGTTTTTT
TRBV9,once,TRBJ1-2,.,CASSVGLQSDYGYTF,TGTGCCAGCAGCGTGGGCCTACAGTCTGACTATGGCTACACCTTC
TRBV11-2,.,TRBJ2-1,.,CASSRGGGLPLYNEQFF,TGTGCCAGCAGCCGCGGAGGGGGCCTCCCCCTCTACAATGAGCAGTTCTTC
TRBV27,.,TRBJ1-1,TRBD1,CASSSQQGATEAFF,TGTGCCAGCAGCTCCCAACAGGGGGCAACTGAAGCCTTCTTT
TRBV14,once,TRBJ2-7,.,CASSLGAPYEQYF,TGTGCCAGCAGCCTGGGGGCGCCATACGAGCAGTACTTC
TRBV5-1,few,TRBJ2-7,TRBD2,CASSLGSGSYEQYF,TGCGCCAGCAGCTTAGGAAGCGGGAGCTACGAGCAGTACTTC
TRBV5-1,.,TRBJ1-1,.,CASSPRGPGNHREAFF,TGCGCCAGCAGCCCAAGGGGCCCAGGGAACCACCGAGAAGCTTTCTTT
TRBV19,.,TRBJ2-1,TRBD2,CASSPGLALVQFF,TGTGCCAGTAGTCCCGGACTAGCCCTTGTGCAGTTCTTC
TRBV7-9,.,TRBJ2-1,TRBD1,CASSFPGQGPHNEQFF,TGTGCCAGCAGCTTTCCGGGACAGGGTCCCCACAATGAGCAGTTCTTC
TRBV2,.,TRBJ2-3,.,CASSVGDTQYF,TGTGCCAGCAGTGTAGGAGATACGCAGTATTTT
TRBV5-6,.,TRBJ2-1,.,CASSFGLDDEQFF,TGTGCCAGCAGCTTTGGACTGGACGATGAGCAGTTCTTC
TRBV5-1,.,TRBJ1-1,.,CASSLQDPRRTEAFF,TGCGCCAGCAGCTTGCAGGACCCCCGAAGGACTGAAGCTTTCTTT